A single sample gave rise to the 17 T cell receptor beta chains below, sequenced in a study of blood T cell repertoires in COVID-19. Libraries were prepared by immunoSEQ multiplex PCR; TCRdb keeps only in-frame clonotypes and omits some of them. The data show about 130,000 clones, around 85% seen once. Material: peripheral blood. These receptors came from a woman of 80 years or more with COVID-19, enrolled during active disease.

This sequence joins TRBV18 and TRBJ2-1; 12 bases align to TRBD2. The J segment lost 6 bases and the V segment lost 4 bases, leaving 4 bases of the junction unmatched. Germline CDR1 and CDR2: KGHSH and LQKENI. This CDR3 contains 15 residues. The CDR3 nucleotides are TGTGCCAGCTCACGGGGGACTAGCGGGTTCAATGAGCAGTTCTTC. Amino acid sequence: CASSRGTSGFNEQFF.

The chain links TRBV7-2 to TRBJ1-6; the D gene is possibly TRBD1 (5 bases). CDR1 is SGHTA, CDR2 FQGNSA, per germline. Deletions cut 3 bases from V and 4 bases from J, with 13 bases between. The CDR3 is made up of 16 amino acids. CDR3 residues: CASSLGTGLYNSPLHF. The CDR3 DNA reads TGTGCCAGCAGCTTGGGCACAGGCCTATATAATTCACCCCTCCACTTT.

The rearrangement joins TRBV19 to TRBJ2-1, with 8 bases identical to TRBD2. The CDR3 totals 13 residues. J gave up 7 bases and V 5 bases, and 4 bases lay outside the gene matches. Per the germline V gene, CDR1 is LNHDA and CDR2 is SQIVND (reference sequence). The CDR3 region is CASSQTSVNEQFF. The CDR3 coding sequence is TGTGCCAGTAGTCAGACTAGCGTTAATGAGCAGTTCTTC.

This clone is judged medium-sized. The CDR3 DNA sequence: TGTGCCAGTAGTTCAGCATACAGCTCCTACAATGAGCAGTTCTTC. Encoded protein: CASSSAYSSYNEQFF. This chain links TRBV19 with TRBJ2-1, with D hard to call. The V end lost 5 bases, the J end lost 0 bases, and 11 bases lay between the germline ends. The CDR3 runs to 15 residues. Germline V gene lookup returns CDR1 LNHDA and CDR2 SQIVND (reference sequence). Filled out from reference TRBV19 and TRBJ2-1, the complete variable domain reads DGGITQSPKYLFRKEGQNVTLSCEQNLNHDAMYWYRQDPGQGLRLIYYSQIVNDFQKGDIAEGYSVSREKKESFPLTVTSAQKNPTAFYLCASSSAYSSYNEQFFGPGTRLTVL.

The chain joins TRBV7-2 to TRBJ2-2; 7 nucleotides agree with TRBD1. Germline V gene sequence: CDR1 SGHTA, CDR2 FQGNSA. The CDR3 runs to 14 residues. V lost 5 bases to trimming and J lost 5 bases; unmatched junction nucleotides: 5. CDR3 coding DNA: TGTGCCAGCAGCCGGGACAGCAAGACCGGGGAGCTGTTTTTT. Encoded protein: CASSRDSKTGELFF.

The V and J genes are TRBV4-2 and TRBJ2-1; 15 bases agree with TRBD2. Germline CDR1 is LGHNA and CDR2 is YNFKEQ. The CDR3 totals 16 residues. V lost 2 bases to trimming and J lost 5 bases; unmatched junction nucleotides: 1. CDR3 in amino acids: CASSQRTSGRDNEQFF. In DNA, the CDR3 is TGTGCCAGCAGCCAAAGGACTAGCGGGAGGGACAATGAGCAGTTCTTC.

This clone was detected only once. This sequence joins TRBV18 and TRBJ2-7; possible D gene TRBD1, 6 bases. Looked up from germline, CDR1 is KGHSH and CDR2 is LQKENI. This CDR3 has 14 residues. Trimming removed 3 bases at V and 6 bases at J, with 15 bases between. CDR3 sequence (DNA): TGTGCCAGCTCACCGGGCAGGGACATCGGCGAGCAGTACTTC. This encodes CASSPGRDIGEQYF.

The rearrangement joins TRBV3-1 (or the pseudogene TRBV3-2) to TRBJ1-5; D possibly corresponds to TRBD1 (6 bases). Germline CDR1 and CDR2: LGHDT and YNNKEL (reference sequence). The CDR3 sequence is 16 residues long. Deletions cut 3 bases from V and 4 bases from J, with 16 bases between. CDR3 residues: CASSHSRTEVNQPQHF. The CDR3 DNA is TGTGCCAGCAGCCACTCTCGGACAGAAGTAAATCAGCCCCAGCATTTT.

The CDR3 here is CASSGRSGLALEQFF. The CDR3 region has the DNA TGTGCCAGCAGTGGGCGGTCGGGACTAGCGCTCGAGCAGTTCTTC. This sequence joins TRBV27 and TRBJ2-1; 10 bases align to TRBD2. The CDR3 spans 15 residues. The germline CDR1 and CDR2 sequences are MNHEY and SMNVEV (reference sequence). V lost 5 bases to trimming and J lost 10 bases; unmatched junction nucleotides: 11.

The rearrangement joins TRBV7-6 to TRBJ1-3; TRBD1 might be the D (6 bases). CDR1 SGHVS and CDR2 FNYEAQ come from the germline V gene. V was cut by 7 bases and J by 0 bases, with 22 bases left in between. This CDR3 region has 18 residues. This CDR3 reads CASTLQGRFASSGNTIYF. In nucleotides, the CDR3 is TGTGCCAGCACCCTCCAGGGGCGGTTTGCCTCCTCTGGAAACACCATATATTTT.

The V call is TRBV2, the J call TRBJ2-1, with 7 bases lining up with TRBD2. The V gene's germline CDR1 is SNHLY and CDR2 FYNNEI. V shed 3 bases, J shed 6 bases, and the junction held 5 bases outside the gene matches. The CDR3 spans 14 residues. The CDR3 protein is CASSEGGRTNEQFF. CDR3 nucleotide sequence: TGTGCCAGCAGTGAGGGCGGGAGAACCAATGAGCAGTTCTTC.

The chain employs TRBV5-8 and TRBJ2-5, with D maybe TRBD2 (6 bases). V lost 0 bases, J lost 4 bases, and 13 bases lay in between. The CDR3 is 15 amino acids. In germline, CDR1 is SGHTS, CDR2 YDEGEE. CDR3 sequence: CASSLAGVAGETQYF. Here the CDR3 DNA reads TGTGCCAGCAGCTTGGCGGGAGTGGCTGGAGAGACCCAGTACTTC.

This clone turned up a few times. The CDR3, as DNA: TGTGCCATCAGTTACACCGGAGAGGCAACCGGGGAGCTGTTTTTT. It yields the protein CAISYTGEATGELFF. This chain links TRBV10-3 with TRBJ2-2; D is uncertain. There are 15 residues in the CDR3. V dropped 5 bases and J dropped 5 bases, with 15 bases sitting between them. Germline assignment: CDR1 ENHRY and CDR2 SYGVKD.

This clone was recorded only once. CDR3 in amino acids: CASSPRDRPLGTQYF. CDR3 DNA sequence: TGTGCCAGCAGCCCCCGGGACAGGCCCTTGGGTACGCAGTATTTT. V gene TRBV14 combines with J gene TRBJ2-3, with 8 bases lining up with TRBD1. Unmatched junction bases numbered 11, after V lost 4 bases and J lost 8 bases. The germline V gene encodes CDR1 SGHDN and CDR2 FVKESK. CDR3 length: 15 amino acids.

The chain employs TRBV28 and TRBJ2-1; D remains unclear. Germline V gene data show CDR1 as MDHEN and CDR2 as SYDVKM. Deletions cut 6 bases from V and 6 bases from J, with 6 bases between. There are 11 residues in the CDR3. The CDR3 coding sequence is TGTGCCAGCAGGTCCGGCAATGAGCAGTTCTTC. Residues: CASRSGNEQFF.

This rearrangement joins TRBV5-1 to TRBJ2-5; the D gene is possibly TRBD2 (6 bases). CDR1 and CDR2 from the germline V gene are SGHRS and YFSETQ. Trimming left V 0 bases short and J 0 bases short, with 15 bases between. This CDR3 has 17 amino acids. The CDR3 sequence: CASSLVLAADHQETQYF. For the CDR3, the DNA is TGCGCCAGCAGCTTGGTACTAGCTGCAGATCACCAAGAGACCCAGTACTTC.

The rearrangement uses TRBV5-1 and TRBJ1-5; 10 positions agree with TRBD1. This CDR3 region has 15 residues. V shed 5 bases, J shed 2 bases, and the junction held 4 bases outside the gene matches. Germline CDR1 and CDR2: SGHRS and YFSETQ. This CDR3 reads CASRWGTGGNQPQHF. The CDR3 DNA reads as TGCGCCAGCAGGTGGGGGACAGGGGGCAATCAGCCCCAGCATTTT.